What follows are 30 T cell receptor beta chains derived from one specimen sequenced in a study of CD8 T cells in Susac syndrome. Reverse transcription of about 0.5 to 1 ug RNA was carried out with random hexamers. TCRdb recomputed calls from the immunoSEQ multiplex PCR reads with MiXCR, one row per CDR3 protein. Here the sample spans over 100,000 distinct CDR3 sequences, approximately 91% being singletons. Source material: CD4+ T cells from PBMCs. Receptor source: a human donor in good health.

The rearrangement uses TRBV6-5 and TRBJ1-1, with a tentative D call TRBD1 (5 bases). CDR3 length: 12 residues. V shed 6 bases and J shed 4 bases, with 9 bases lying between them. CDR1 is MNHEY, CDR2 SVGAGI, per germline. Written as DNA, the CDR3 is TGTGCCAGCAGCGGAGGGGTCACTGAAGCTTTCTTT. Its protein is CASSGGVTEAFF.

The chain is built from TRBV15 and TRBJ1-5, with D possibly TRBD1 on 5 matching bases. V was cut by 8 bases and J by 0 bases, with 26 bases left in between. This CDR3 is built from 19 residues. Germline V gene sequence: CDR1 LNHNV, CDR2 YYDKDF (reference sequence). The CDR3 sequence is CATCRRGHEDSYSNQPQHF. CDR3 coding DNA: TGTGCCACCTGCCGTCGGGGTCACGAAGACAGTTATAGCAATCAGCCCCAGCATTTT.

The chain uses TRBV20-1 and TRBJ1-5; no clear D. The CDR3 has 14 residues. Looked up from germline, CDR1 is DFQATT and CDR2 is SNEGSKA (reference sequence). The V gene lost 3 bases and the J gene lost 1 base, with 10 bases spanning the gap. CDR3 in amino acids: CSASKGPSNQPQHF. The CDR3 nucleotides are TGCAGTGCTAGTAAAGGGCCGAGCAATCAGCCCCAGCATTTT.

This chain connects TRBV29-1 to TRBJ1-5; 7 bases match TRBD1. Germline V lookup: CDR1 SQVTM, CDR2 ANQGSEA. CDR3 size: 14 residues. Germline trimming cut 5 bases from V and 4 bases from J; bases unmatched to any gene: 8. CDR3 amino acids: CSVTSGTENQPQHF. In DNA form, the CDR3 reads TGCAGCGTTACCTCCGGGACAGAGAATCAGCCCCAGCATTTT.

This chain joins TRBV7-2 and TRBJ1-2; D possibly corresponds to TRBD1 (6 bases). V shed 4 bases and J shed 6 bases, with 18 bases lying between them. This CDR3 is 15 amino acids long. Germline-derived CDR1 and CDR2 are SGHTA and FQGNSA. The CDR3: CASSSRGAGRDGYTF. In DNA form, the CDR3 reads TGTGCCAGCAGCTCCCGGGGGGCAGGGAGAGATGGCTACACCTTC.

The chain is built from TRBV4-3 and TRBJ2-5; TRBD2 agrees at 8 bases. Germline assignment: CDR1 LGHNA and CDR2 YSLEER. The V and J ends lost 1 base and 3 bases, in that order; junction bases with no gene match: 10. This CDR3 has 17 residues. This CDR3 is CASSQGTSYHGEETQYF. The DNA of the CDR3 is TGCGCCAGCAGCCAAGGGACTAGCTACCATGGGGAAGAGACCCAGTACTTC.

The rearrangement links TRBV29-1 to TRBJ1-2, with D tentatively TRBD1 (6 bases). Trimming took 7 bases from V and 2 from J, leaving 14 bases between them. Germline CDR1 reads SQVTM; CDR2 reads ANQGSEA. There are 13 residues in the CDR3. The CDR3 is CSALTGLNYGYTF. CDR3 sequence (DNA): TGCAGCGCCTTGACAGGACTCAACTATGGCTACACCTTC. Drawing the rest from reference TRBV29-1 and TRBJ1-2, the complete variable domain is SAVISQKPSRDICQRGTSLTIQCQVDSQVTMMFWYRQQPGQSLTLIATANQGSEATYESGFVIDKFPISRPNLTFSTLTVSNMSPEDSSIYLCSALTGLNYGYTFGSGTRLTVV.

The chain has TRBV19 and TRBJ2-1; 8 nucleotides agree with TRBD2. The ends lost 5 bases at V and 7 bases at J; junction bases unmatched: 4. This CDR3 comprises 13 residues. The germline CDR1 and CDR2 sequences are LNHDA and SQIVND (reference sequence). The CDR3 DNA sequence: TGTGCCAGTAGTCCGGGACTAGGGAATGAGCAGTTCTTC. Translation gives CASSPGLGNEQFF.

The V gene is TRBV12-3 or TRBV12-4, the J gene TRBJ1-1; TRBD1 is a possible D gene (5 bases). This CDR3 has 16 amino acids. V lost 3 bases to trimming and J lost 5 bases, with 19 bases between them. CDR3 region: CASSFPGGRGKTEAFF. The CDR3 coding sequence is TGTGCCAGCAGTTTCCCTGGGGGAAGGGGTAAGACTGAAGCTTTCTTT.

The chain is built from TRBV20-1 and TRBJ2-7, with 8 bases identical to TRBD1. The germline V gene encodes CDR1 DFQATT and CDR2 SNEGSKA (reference sequence). V lost 0 bases and J lost 7; bases outside the gene matches: 11. The CDR3 runs to 15 residues. CDR3 coding DNA: TGCAGTGCTAGAGATGGCGGGACAGGCCGGGAGGAGCAGTACTTC. Translation: CSARDGGTGREEQYF.

This sequence joins TRBV7-2 and TRBJ1-2; D unresolved. Between the trimmed V and J ends, which lost 1 base and 8 bases, there was a span of 14 bases. The CDR3 length is 14 residues. Germline V gene data show CDR1 as SGHTA and CDR2 as FQGNSA. In nucleotides, the CDR3 is TGTGCCAGCAGCTTAGATCTAGGGCCGGGAGGCTACACCTTC. This gives the protein CASSLDLGPGGYTF. Complete variable domain (other parts from reference TRBV7-2 and TRBJ1-2): GAGVSQSPSNKVTEKGKDVELRCDPISGHTALYWYRQSLGQGLEFLIYFQGNSAPDKSGLPSDRFSAERTGGSVSTLTIQRTQQEDSAVYLCASSLDLGPGGYTFGSGTRLTVV.

The chain has TRBV4-3 and TRBJ1-2; maybe TRBD1 (6 bases). Germline V lookup: CDR1 LGHNA, CDR2 YSLEER. Trimming removed 7 bases from V and 6 bases from J, with 12 bases in between. CDR3 length equals 12 residues. The DNA of the CDR3 is TGCGCCAGCACGGGAGCAGGGGATGGCTACACCTTC. Protein sequence: CASTGAGDGYTF.

This chain connects TRBV20-1 to TRBJ2-2, with a weak D call TRBD1 (6 bases). This CDR3 has 14 amino acids. V was trimmed by 3 bases and J by 6 bases, leaving 14 bases between them. The germline V gene has CDR1 DFQATT and CDR2 SNEGSKA (reference sequence). CDR3 amino acids: CSASLGGSSGELFF. CDR3 sequence (DNA): TGCAGTGCTAGTCTAGGGGGATCCTCCGGGGAGCTGTTTTTT.

V and J are TRBV3-1 and TRBJ2-7; D is unresolved. CDR1 is LGHDT and CDR2 is YNNKEL in the germline V gene (reference sequence). CDR3 length equals 14 residues. V lost 4 bases and J lost 0, with 10 bases in between. The CDR3 DNA is TGTGCCAGCAGCCCCGGGCCTAACTCCTACGAGCAGTACTTC. Residues: CASSPGPNSYEQYF.

The rearrangement joins TRBV5-1 to TRBJ2-2; 7 bases are a match to TRBD2. V lost 4 bases, J lost 4 bases, and 7 bases stayed unmatched. Germline V gives CDR1 SGHRS, CDR2 YFSETQ. This CDR3 has 15 residues. In DNA form, the CDR3 reads TGCGCCAGCAGCCTCCGACTAGCAAGCACCGGGGAGCTGTTTTTT. Its translation: CASSLRLASTGELFF.

The rearrangement uses TRBV6-2 or TRBV6-3 and TRBJ2-3; 12 nucleotides line up with TRBD2. Per the germline V gene, CDR1 is MNHEY and CDR2 is SVGEGT. V lost 6 bases to trimming and J lost 2 bases; unmatched junction nucleotides: 3. This CDR3 contains 15 residues. The DNA for the CDR3 is TGTGCCAGCAGCCGGACTAGCGGGAACACAGATACGCAGTATTTT. This sequence encodes CASSRTSGNTDTQYF.

The chain uses TRBV4-3 and TRBJ2-5; 9 positions agree with TRBD1. Germline CDR1 is LGHNA and CDR2 is YSLEER. V was clipped by 4 bases and J by 5 bases; unmatched bases: 8. CDR3 length: 15 residues. CDR3 sequence: CASSPRNRGPETQYF. The CDR3, as DNA: TGCGCCAGCAGCCCGCGGAACAGGGGGCCGGAGACCCAGTACTTC.

This clonotype was counted a single time. One end of the junction fails to match germline, which may point to a read error. This chain uses TRBV23-1 with TRBJ2-5, with TRBD1 matching over 8 bases. TRBV23-1 is flagged as an ORF with uncertain function. The CDR3 is made up of 11 amino acids. The CDR3 DNA reads TGCGCCAGCCGTCAGGGGGCGACCCAGTACTTC. Translation gives CASRQGATQYF.

This clonotype occurred once. V gene TRBV19 combines with J gene TRBJ1-5; D possibly corresponds to TRBD1 (5 bases). V was pared by 4 bases and J by 3 bases, with 16 bases between. The CDR3 is 16 residues long. Germline V gene lookup returns CDR1 LNHDA and CDR2 SQIVND (reference sequence). This chain's CDR3 is CASSTDRGSLNQPQHF. Written as DNA, the CDR3 is TGTGCCAGTAGTACCGATCGGGGCAGCCTCAATCAGCCCCAGCATTTT.

This chain links TRBV3-1 with TRBJ2-7; D gene uncertain. In germline, CDR1 is LGHDT, CDR2 YNNKEL (reference sequence). Trimming took 0 bases from V and 2 from J, leaving 2 bases between them. The CDR3 contains 12 residues. The CDR3 reads CASSQDTYEQYF. In DNA form, the CDR3 reads TGTGCCAGCAGCCAAGACACCTACGAGCAGTACTTC.

This rearrangement joins TRBV5-6 to TRBJ2-1; 7 nucleotides line up with TRBD2. Germline V gene data show CDR1 as SGHDT and CDR2 as YYEEEE. CDR3 length equals 13 residues. V shed 3 bases, J shed 5 bases, and the junction held 2 bases outside the gene matches. CDR3 nucleotides: TGTGCCAGCAGCTGGGGGGGAGACAATGAGCAGTTCTTC. This encodes CASSWGGDNEQFF.

The J gene is TRBJ1-2, the V gene TRBV2, with 7 bases matching TRBD1. Germline CDR1 reads SNHLY; CDR2 reads FYNNEI. The CDR3 loop spans 12 amino acids. After removal of 9 bases from V and 7 bases from J, the junction contained 8 bases not matched to a gene. CDR3 DNA: TGTGCCAGTAGTACAGGGGCGATTGGCTACACCTTC. Protein sequence: CASSTGAIGYTF.

This chain joins TRBV6-6 and TRBJ1-6; the D is unclear. Trimming removed 7 bases from V and 0 bases from J, with 13 bases in between. The CDR3 loop spans 16 amino acids. Germline V lookup: CDR1 MNHNY, CDR2 SVGAGI (reference sequence). The CDR3 nucleotides read TGTGCCAGCAAGGGCAGGATCAGCTCCTATAATTCACCCCTCCACTTT. It codes for CASKGRISSYNSPLHF.

The chain couples TRBV20-1 to TRBJ2-5; 7 bases line up with TRBD1. The J segment lost 3 bases and the V segment lost 0 bases, leaving 4 bases of the junction unmatched. CDR1 and CDR2 (germline): DFQATT, SNEGSKA (reference sequence). The CDR3 sequence is 14 residues long. The CDR3, as DNA: TGCAGTGCTAGAGATGAAGACAGGGAAGAGACCCAGTACTTC. It yields the protein CSARDEDREETQYF.

The CDR3 here is CSAIGPGPIAADTQYF. In DNA, the CDR3 is TGCAGTGCTATAGGGCCCGGCCCCATCGCCGCAGATACGCAGTATTTT. V is TRBV20-1 and J is TRBJ2-3; D ambiguous. The V gene's germline CDR1 is DFQATT and CDR2 SNEGSKA (reference sequence). Trimming took 4 bases from V and 4 from J, leaving 21 bases between them. The CDR3 is made up of 16 amino acids.

The chain carries TRBV4-3 and TRBJ2-1; D unclear. This CDR3 spans 16 amino acids. The germline V gene has CDR1 LGHNA and CDR2 YSLEER. Trimming pared 0 bases from V and 4 bases from J, leaving 13 bases between. The chain's CDR3 is CASSQDEVGRYNEQFF. As DNA, the CDR3 is TGCGCCAGCAGCCAAGATGAAGTAGGGCGATACAATGAGCAGTTCTTC.

V and J are TRBV6-2 or TRBV6-3 and TRBJ1-4; 8 nucleotides match TRBD1. Trimming cost V 6 bases and J 5 bases; bases outside gene matches: 11. This CDR3 has 16 amino acids. Germline CDR1 and CDR2: MNHEY and SVGEGT. The CDR3 sequence: CASSQTVRDRNEKLFF. CDR3 in DNA: TGTGCCAGCAGCCAAACCGTCCGGGACAGGAATGAAAAACTGTTTTTT.

DNA for the CDR3: TGCAGCGCCCTCCAGGACTACGAGCAGTACTTC. Amino acids: CSALQDYEQYF. J is TRBJ2-7 and V is TRBV29-1; no definite D call. Germline CDR1 is SQVTM and CDR2 is ANQGSEA. The CDR3 runs to 11 residues. V was cut by 7 bases and J by 3 bases, with 10 bases left in between.

V gene TRBV7-9 combines with J gene TRBJ1-1, with D possibly TRBD1 on 6 matching bases. Trimming cost V 3 bases and J 5 bases, with 16 bases left between them. This CDR3 comprises 15 residues. In germline, CDR1 is SEHNR, CDR2 FQNEAQ (reference sequence). The CDR3 DNA is TGTGCCAGCAGCTTCTTCAGGGGAGAGGAGACTGAAGCTTTCTTT. As protein: CASSFFRGEETEAFF.

This CDR3 is CASSPEREGAFF. The CDR3 nucleotides are TGTGCCAGCTCACCAGAGAGAGAGGGGGCTTTCTTT. The rearrangement uses TRBV18 and TRBJ1-1; weak D call: TRBD1 (5 bases). Germline V gene data show CDR1 as KGHSH and CDR2 as LQKENI. The V gene lost 2 bases and the J gene lost 11 bases, with 12 bases spanning the gap. The CDR3 consists of 12 residues.